A single T cell receptor beta chain is shown here with its context. Its antigen remains unknown. This sample is drawn from a study of T cell responses to AZD1222 COVID-19 vaccine. The study's findings and limits: Nearly half of unique spike-specific TCRs reportedly avoided B.1.351 and B.1.1.7 mutated regions. Donors were mostly white British, more females; clonal diversity possibly underestimated.

Sequencing was performed with immunoSEQ multiplex PCR; in TCRdb, only in-frame clones are kept and a portion is missing. The sample has about 140,000 clones, 90% to 95% seen once. This CDR3 has 15 amino acids. CDR1 and CDR2 (germline): MNHNY, SVGAGI (reference sequence). V was clipped by 5 bases and J by 5 bases, with 15 bases between them. This TCR was recovered from an adult in good health. The V call is TRBV6-6, the J call TRBJ1-4, with D perhaps matching TRBD1 (6 bases). The source material was peripheral blood, sampled on day 0 of AZD1222 vaccination. The CDR3 sequence is CASSGPWDTNEKLFF. CDR3 bases: TGTGCCAGCAGTGGCCCCTGGGACACCAATGAAAAACTGTTTTTT.